The present T cell receptor beta chain was sequenced within a study of T-cell reconstitution after alpha-beta-depleted transplantation in children. Using unique molecular identifiers, the investigators prepared the TCRbeta library. TCRdb called the PCR reads again in MiXCR, with one record for every CDR3 protein. The sample consists of over 200,000 distinct CDR3 sequences, under 9.5% of them appearing once. At least ten counts were recorded for this clonotype. V lost 0 bases and J lost 5, with 7 bases in between. Germline CDR1 reads LGHNA; CDR2 reads YNFKEQ. CDR3 length: 14 amino acids. The sequences come from PBMCs from the stem cell graft donor, collected from the stem cell graft. This TCR derives from a human donor who donated a stem cell graft to a child with acute lymphoblastic leukemia. The J gene is TRBJ2-2, the V gene TRBV4-2; D is unclear. CDR3 loop: CASSQDGATGELFF. DNA of the CDR3: TGTGCCAGCAGCCAAGATGGCGCAACCGGGGAGCTGTTTTTT.